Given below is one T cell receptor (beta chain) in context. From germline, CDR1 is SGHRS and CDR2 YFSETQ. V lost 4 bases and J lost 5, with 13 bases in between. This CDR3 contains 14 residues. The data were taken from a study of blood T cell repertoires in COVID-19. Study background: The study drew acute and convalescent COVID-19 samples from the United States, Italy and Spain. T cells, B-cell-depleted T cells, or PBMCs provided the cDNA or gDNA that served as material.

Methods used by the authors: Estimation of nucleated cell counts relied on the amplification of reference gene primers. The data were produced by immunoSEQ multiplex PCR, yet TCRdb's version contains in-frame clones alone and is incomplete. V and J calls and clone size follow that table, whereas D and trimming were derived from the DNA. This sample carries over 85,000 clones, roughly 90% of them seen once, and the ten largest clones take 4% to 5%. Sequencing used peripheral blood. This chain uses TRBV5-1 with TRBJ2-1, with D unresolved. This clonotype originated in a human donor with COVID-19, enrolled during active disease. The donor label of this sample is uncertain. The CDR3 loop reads CASSLQVDDNEQFF. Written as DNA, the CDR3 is TGCGCCAGCAGCCTGCAGGTGGATGACAATGAGCAGTTCTTC.